This T cell receptor beta chain was identified in a study of sequential checkpoint blockade in melanoma. Overall study context: After both sequences, patients received maintenance nivolumab.

The germline V gene has CDR1 SGHNT and CDR2 YYREEE (reference sequence). This CDR3 has 15 residues. Between the trimmed V and J ends, which lost 1 base and 1 base, there was a span of 11 bases. Stated treatment: randomized to nivolumab then ipilimumab (arm A) or the reverse (arm B). A single count supports this clone. Profiled with immunoSEQ multiplex PCR; TCRdb holds only in-frame clones, not every one. The table lists about 20,000 clones, 75% to 85% of them singletons. This specimen consisted of CD8+ T cells sorted from blood (inferred from file names), obtained from a patient given nivolumab and ipilimumab in sequence. This chain joins TRBV5-4 and TRBJ1-2; possibly TRBD1 for D (5 bases). This clonotype was sampled from a human donor with melanoma. CDR3 protein: CASSLLREINYGYTF. The CDR3 DNA follows: TGTGCCAGCAGCTTGCTCAGGGAAATTAACTATGGCTACACCTTC.